Following are 10 T cell receptor beta chains from one sample sequenced in a study of T cell repertoires in cytomegalovirus infection (dated by TCRdb to the late 2010s). The sample's treatment or condition label, in plain terms: in vitro stimulation with specific CMV peptide epitopes to enrich CMV-specific T cells. Their target antigens are unknown. Reads for this sample came from an Illumina HiSeq 1500. TCRdb took the public reads, trimmed them with fastp at Q25, ran MiXCR for clone calling and kept in-frame beta chains. Each record represents a unique CDR3 protein, reported with the most common genes and DNA among its rows. Present in this sample are around 900,000 distinct CDR3 sequences, around 30% of which were seen just once. The ten largest make up more than 13% of the sample. The material was cultured CD8+ T cells from PBMCs, obtained from culture after CMV antigen stimulation. The origin of the receptors is a human donor in good health (CMV status not recorded). Some clones in this sample may be carry-over from other donors' samples.

This clonotype was seen repeatedly, ten times or more. V gene TRBV7-6 combines with J gene TRBJ2-3, with 9 nucleotides matching TRBD2. Germline V gene data show CDR1 as SGHVS and CDR2 as FNYEAQ. The length of the CDR3 is 16 residues. V shed 5 bases and J 5 bases; nucleotides not matched to a gene: 11. As DNA, the CDR3 is TGTGCCAGCAGCCTTGGAGCGGGGGGAGGAGTAGATACGCAGTATTTT. Amino acids: CASSLGAGGGVDTQYF.

The V gene is TRBV6-6, the J gene TRBJ2-7, with unresolved D. There are 13 residues in the CDR3. Trimming removed 5 bases from V and 5 bases from J, with 13 bases in between. Germline CDR1 reads MNHNY; CDR2 reads SVGAGI (reference sequence). The CDR3 protein is CASSASFTDEQYV. The CDR3 DNA sequence: TGTGCCAGCAGTGCCTCGTTCACGGACGAGCAGTACGTC.

This clonotype was recorded a few times. The chain is built from TRBV27 and TRBJ2-1; D is uncertain. The germline V and J ends were trimmed by 5 bases and 4 bases, with 12 bases remaining between them. Germline assignment: CDR1 MNHEY and CDR2 SMNVEV (reference sequence). The CDR3 is made up of 14 amino acids. In DNA form, the CDR3 reads TGTGCCAGCAGTCGCGGAGCACCTTACAATGAGCAGTTCTTC. Its protein is CASSRGAPYNEQFF.

A note on this clonotype: An end of the junction does not agree with germline; a read error may underlie this. This chain links TRBV10-3 with TRBJ2-1; D is uncertain. The J call may be faulty, since TRBJ2-7 better matches the DNA end. Per the germline V gene, CDR1 is ENHRY and CDR2 is SYGVKD. This CDR3 is 13 amino acids long. The CDR3: CAINEYSYNEQYF. The CDR3 DNA follows: TGTGCCATCAATGAGTACAGTTACAATGAGCAGTACTTC.

This clonotype came up a few times. The chain carries TRBV27 and TRBJ2-7; 9 nucleotides match TRBD1. Germline values: CDR1 MNHEY, CDR2 SMNVEV (reference sequence). V trimming: 7 bases; J trimming: 5 bases; junction bases outside the gene matches: 9. The CDR3 covers 14 residues. CDR3 amino acids: CASTPGTGNHEQYF. CDR3 bases: TGTGCCAGCACCCCGGGGACAGGGAACCACGAGCAGTACTTC.

The table lists this clonotype with a few counts. V usage is TRBV27 and J usage is TRBJ1-5, with a possible D match to TRBD1 (5 bases). Germline V gives CDR1 MNHEY, CDR2 SMNVEV (reference sequence). The CDR3 extends over 13 amino acids. V was pared by 5 bases and J by 3 bases, with 8 bases between. Here the CDR3 reads CASSDSLNQPQHF. In nucleotides, the CDR3 is TGTGCCAGCAGTGACAGCCTCAATCAGCCCCAGCATTTT.

This clonotype was seen a handful of times. The rearrangement uses TRBV5-8 and TRBJ2-2; no clear D gene. Between the trimmed V and J ends, which lost 0 bases and 2 bases, there was a span of 5 bases. Germline V gene data show CDR1 as SGHTS and CDR2 as YDEGEE. The CDR3 length is 14 residues. The CDR3 loop reads CASSLDFNTGELFF. CDR3 bases: TGTGCCAGCAGCTTGGACTTTAACACCGGGGAGCTGTTTTTT.

This clonotype was seen a handful of times. The CDR3, as DNA: TGTGCCAGCACTCTGGGAGGGGATAACACCGGGGAGCTGTTTTTT. This translates into CASTLGGDNTGELFF. This chain joins TRBV28 and TRBJ2-2, with TRBD2 identical over 7 bases. J was trimmed by 2 bases and V by 7 bases; bases with no gene match: 7. Germline V lookup: CDR1 MDHEN, CDR2 SYDVKM. There are 15 residues in the CDR3.

This clonotype has only one observation. This sequence joins TRBV7-9 and TRBJ1-4; D is unclear. CDR1 SEHNR and CDR2 FQNEAQ come from the germline V gene (reference sequence). CDR3 length: 11 amino acids. The V and J ends lost 4 bases and 9 bases respectively, with 6 bases between them. The CDR3: CASSSPKKLFF. The DNA for the CDR3 is TGTGCCAGCAGCTCCCCGAAAAAACTGTTTTTT.

This clonotype was counted only a few times. The chain uses TRBV6-1 and TRBJ2-1; no firm D call. This CDR3 region has 13 residues. Trimming stripped 10 bases from V and 4 bases from J, with 14 bases between. Looked up from germline, CDR1 is MNHNS and CDR2 is SASEGT. The CDR3 coding sequence is TGTGCCACCTCGGCGTACCGGTACAATGAGCAGTTCTTC. Its protein is CATSAYRYNEQFF.